This T cell receptor beta chain was captured in a study of blood T cell repertoires in COVID-19. Across the whole study: Samples came from the United States, Italy and Spain, spanning acute and convalescent COVID-19. Sample material is recorded as cDNA or gDNA derived from T cells, B-cell-depleted T cells, or PBMCs.

In the source study's methods: Reference gene primer amplification in the assay estimated nucleated cell counts. Clones were sequenced by immunoSEQ multiplex PCR, and TCRdb holds only the in-frame ones, with some missing. V and J calls plus clone size are reproduced from that table; the DNA served to infer D and trimming. The sample has some 270,000 clones; more than 75% are singletons. Trimming took off 4 bases at V and 3 bases at J, with 12 bases between the two ends. The CDR3 has 14 residues. Germline V CDR1 and CDR2: GTSNPN, SVGIG (reference sequence). The rearrangement uses TRBV30 and TRBJ1-4; D unclear. This sequence was found in a man between 40 and 49 years old with active or convalescent COVID-19. Sequencing used peripheral blood. The CDR3 nucleotides read TGTGCCTGGAATCGTGGAGGACCTAATGAAAAACTGTTTTTT. Amino acid sequence: CAWNRGGPNEKLFF.